This entry concerns a single T cell receptor (beta chain). Its antigen is currently unknown. The CDR3 sequence is 13 residues long. V lost 3 bases, J lost 5 bases, and 3 bases stayed unmatched. The sample belongs to a study of vaccination and CD4 T cells after COVID-19. Treatment defined: roughly ten-day PBMC culture with coronavirus spike peptide pools or control peptides (ViraFEST assay). ViraFEST grew antigen-specific T cells using peptide pools, then sequenced TCRs. Scientists ran DNA taken from cultured CD4+ T cells through the Oncomine TCR Beta short-read assay for sequencing. A single record per CDR3 protein comes from TCRdb applying MiXCR to the PCR reads. The data hold 13,000 or so distinct CDR3 sequences, with roughly two thirds observed a single time.

This chain links TRBV12-3 or TRBV12-4 with TRBJ2-5, with 7 bases identical to TRBD1. This receptor was obtained from a human donor who had recovered from COVID-19. The specimen sequenced was CD4+ T cells from blood, cultured in vitro. The CDR3 sequence is CASSLTGLETQYF. The CDR3 DNA reads TGTGCCAGCAGTTTGACAGGGTTGGAGACCCAGTACTTC.